This T cell receptor beta chain was obtained from a study of T cells in localized non-small cell lung cancer. The protocol was immunoSEQ multiplex PCR, while the TCRdb copy is restricted to in-frame clones and leaves out a portion. The table includes around 2,000 clones, 15% to 20% detected once. Germline V gives CDR1 SGHNT, CDR2 YENEEA. This CDR3 comprises 15 residues. In the case of this clone: At one boundary the junction diverges from the germline segment, which might be a read error.

The TCR originated in a male donor older than 55 with stage I non-small cell lung cancer. Specimen: normal lung tissue next to the tumor, collected before any cancer treatment. The chain carries TRBV11-3 and TRBJ1-4; D gene unclear. CDR3 region: CASSLDSGANEKLFF. The CDR3 DNA is TGTGCCAGCAGCCTAGACTCTGGGGCTAATGAAAAACTGTTTTTT.